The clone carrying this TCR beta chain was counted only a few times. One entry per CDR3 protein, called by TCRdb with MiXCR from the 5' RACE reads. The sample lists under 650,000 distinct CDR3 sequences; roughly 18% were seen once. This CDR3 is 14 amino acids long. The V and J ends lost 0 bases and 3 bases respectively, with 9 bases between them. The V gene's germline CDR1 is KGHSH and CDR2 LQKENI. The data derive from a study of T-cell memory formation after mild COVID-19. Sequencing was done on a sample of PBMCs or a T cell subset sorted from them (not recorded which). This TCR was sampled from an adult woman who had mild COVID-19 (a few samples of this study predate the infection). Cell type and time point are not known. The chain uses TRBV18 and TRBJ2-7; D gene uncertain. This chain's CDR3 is CASSPPHARYEQYF. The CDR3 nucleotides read TGTGCCAGCTCACCACCCCACGCCCGCTACGAGCAGTACTTC.